Below, 10 T cell receptor beta chains from the same sample are listed, as sequenced in a study of T cells in Graves' hyperthyroidism and ophthalmopathy. There were TCR beta CDR3 regions amplified from RNA transcripts. HTBI primers were used for first-round RT-PCR of the TCR CDR3. TCRdb itself ran the multiplex PCR reads through MiXCR, one entry per CDR3 protein. Of hundreds of thousands of distinct CDR3 sequences in the sample, roughly 14% are singletons; the top ten hold 13%. Sequences were obtained from blood. The receptors here all came from a man younger than 35 with Graves' ophthalmopathy.

The count of this clonotype is one. This may come from a read error, since a much larger clone is one base off. The CDR3, as DNA: TGTGCCAGCAGTTGGGGTAGCGGGGGCCCAGATACGCAGTATTTT. It encodes CASSWGSGGPDTQYF. The rearrangement uses TRBV27 and TRBJ2-3, with 9 nucleotides matching TRBD2. The germline gives CDR1 MNHEY, CDR2 SMNVEV (reference sequence). V lost 4 bases and J lost 4; bases outside the gene matches: 6. This CDR3 is 15 amino acids long.

This clonotype was detected a few times. J is TRBJ2-7 and V is TRBV24-1; TRBD1 agrees at 10 bases. In germline, CDR1 is KGHDR, CDR2 SFDVKD. With 2 bases clipped from V and 6 bases from J, the junction kept 6 bases outside the gene matches. The CDR3 is 15 residues long. This chain's CDR3 is CATSDSTTGGLEQYF. The CDR3 DNA follows: TGTGCCACCAGTGATTCTACGACAGGGGGCCTCGAGCAGTACTTC.

This chain connects TRBV4-1 to TRBJ2-5; the match to TRBD1 covers 7 bases. In germline, CDR1 is MGHRA, CDR2 YSYEKL. J gave up 3 bases and V 4 bases, and 11 bases lay outside the gene matches. The CDR3 contains 16 residues. The CDR3 protein is CASSRGTGTVEETQYF. The CDR3 nucleotides read TGCGCCAGCAGCCGTGGCACCGGGACAGTGGAAGAGACCCAGTACTTC.

This clonotype has more than one count but fewer than ten. This sequence joins TRBV7-9 and TRBJ2-7; possible D gene TRBD1, 6 bases. The germline V gene has CDR1 SEHNR and CDR2 FQNEAQ (reference sequence). This CDR3 is built from 19 residues. Trimming shortened V by 5 bases and J by 2 bases, and 28 bases separated the two germline ends. CDR3 residues: CASSPDPGHTPGGPYEQYF. The CDR3 bases are TGTGCCAGCAGCCCTGATCCGGGACATACTCCAGGCGGCCCCTACGAGCAGTACTTC.

This clonotype has a handful of counts. The chain recombines TRBV11-2 with TRBJ2-1; 9 bases align to TRBD1. CDR3 length: 15 amino acids. V lost 4 bases and J lost 8; bases outside the gene matches: 9. Germline CDR1 is SGHAT and CDR2 is FQNNGV. The CDR3, as DNA: TGTGCCAGCAGCTCAATCCGGGACAGGGACGATGAGCAGTTCTTC. It codes for CASSSIRDRDDEQFF.

This clonotype occurred many times. V usage is TRBV13 and J usage is TRBJ2-2, with D possibly matching TRBD2 (6 bases). There are 14 residues in the CDR3. The ends were cut back, 5 bases at V and 8 bases at J, with 15 bases in the middle. Germline V gene sequence: CDR1 PRHDT, CDR2 FYEKMQ (reference sequence). CDR3 in DNA: TGTGCCAGCAGCCCCGGGACTCCTCTGGGGGAGCTGTTTTTT. It encodes CASSPGTPLGELFF.

This clonotype showed up many times. This chain connects TRBV18 to TRBJ1-1, with 7 positions matching TRBD1. The CDR3 extends over 16 amino acids. Germline V lookup: CDR1 KGHSH, CDR2 LQKENI. The ends lost 6 bases at V and 0 bases at J; junction bases unmatched: 10. DNA for the CDR3: TGTGCCAGCTCCAAGACGACAGGGCTCATGAACACTGAAGCTTTCTTT. As protein: CASSKTTGLMNTEAFF.

The chain combines TRBV30 with TRBJ2-3; 7 nucleotides agree with TRBD2. Per germline, CDR1 GTSNPN and CDR2 SVGIG (reference sequence). V was clipped by 0 bases and J by 0 bases; unmatched bases: 12. The CDR3 length is 18 residues. As DNA, the CDR3 is TGTGCCTGGAGTGTACGGTGGGAGCGGGATTTGAGCACAGATACGCAGTATTTT. This translates into CAWSVRWERDLSTDTQYF.

This chain connects TRBV7-9 to TRBJ1-1, with 9 bases identical to TRBD1. CDR3 length equals 13 residues. V gave up 4 bases and J gave up 12 bases; unmatched junction bases: 9. Per germline, CDR1 SEHNR and CDR2 FQNEAQ (reference sequence). CDR3 nucleotide sequence: TGTGCCAGCAGCTGGACCGGGACAGGGATAACTTTCTTT. It translates to CASSWTGTGITFF. The full variable domain, its missing parts supplied by reference TRBV7-9 and TRBJ1-1, is DTGVSQNPRHKITKRGQNVTFRCDPISEHNRLYWYRQTLGQGPEFLTYFQNEAQLEKSRLLSDRFSAERPKGSFSTLEIQRTEQGDSAMYLCASSWTGTGITFFGQGTRLTVV.

Many counts were recorded for this clonotype. The rearrangement links TRBV24-1 to TRBJ2-1; D is perhaps TRBD1 (5 bases). The CDR3 runs to 16 residues. CDR1 is KGHDR, CDR2 SFDVKD, per germline. Trimming cost V 3 bases and J 5 bases, with 16 bases left between them. The CDR3 DNA reads TGTGCCACCAGTGATCGGCTCAGGGCGTATGACAATGAGCAGTTCTTC. It encodes CATSDRLRAYDNEQFF.